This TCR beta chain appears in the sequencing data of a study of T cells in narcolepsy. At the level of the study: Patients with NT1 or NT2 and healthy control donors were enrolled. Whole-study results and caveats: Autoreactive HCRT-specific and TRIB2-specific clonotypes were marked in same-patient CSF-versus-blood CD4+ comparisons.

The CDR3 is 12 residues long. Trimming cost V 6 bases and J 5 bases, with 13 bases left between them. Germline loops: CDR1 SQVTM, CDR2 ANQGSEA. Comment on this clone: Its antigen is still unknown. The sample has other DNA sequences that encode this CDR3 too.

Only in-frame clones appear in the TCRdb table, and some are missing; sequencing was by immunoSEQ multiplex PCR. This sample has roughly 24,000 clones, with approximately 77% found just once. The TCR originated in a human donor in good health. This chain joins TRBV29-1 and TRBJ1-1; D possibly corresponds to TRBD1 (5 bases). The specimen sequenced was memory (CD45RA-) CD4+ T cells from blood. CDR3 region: CSVGREGTEAFF. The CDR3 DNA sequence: TGCAGCGTCGGACGGGAGGGGACTGAAGCTTTCTTT.